These T cell receptor beta chains were read from a single sample in a study of vaccination and CD4 T cells after COVID-19. No antigen has been identified for these receptors. TCRdb itself ran the PCR reads through MiXCR, one entry per CDR3 protein. The sample carries 20,000 to 25,000 distinct CDR3 sequences, roughly half recorded once. Sequencing used CD4+ T cells from blood, cultured in vitro. The receptors stem from a human donor who had recovered from COVID-19. Both conserved end residues are part of each CDR3. Each record gives: CDR3 length, clone size, V gene, D gene, J gene, CDR3 DNA, CDR3 protein. The D gene is left open where the match is weak. Clone size appears in some rows only: once, few, many, or a class for an expanded clone.

cdr3_length: 15
clone_size: -
v_call: TRBV7-9
d_call: -
j_call: TRBJ1-2
cdr3_nt: TGTGCCAGCGGCTTAGCGCGGGGGCGGGGAGAGGGCTACACCTTC
cdr3_aa: CASGLARGRGEGYTF

cdr3_length: 13
clone_size: -
v_call: TRBV2
d_call: TRBD1
j_call: TRBJ2-3
cdr3_nt: TGTGCCAGTGCCTACAGGGGGATGGATACGCAGTATTTT
cdr3_aa: CASAYRGMDTQYF

cdr3_length: 15
clone_size: -
v_call: TRBV27
d_call: -
j_call: TRBJ2-1
cdr3_nt: TGTGCCAGCAAAACGGCCTGGTCCTTCTTCGATGAGCAGTTCTTC
cdr3_aa: CASKTAWSFFDEQFF

cdr3_length: 15
clone_size: few
v_call: TRBV24-1
d_call: -
j_call: TRBJ1-5
cdr3_nt: TGTGCCACCAGTATGGATAAAGGGCTAAGTCAGCCCCAGCATTTT
cdr3_aa: CATSMDKGLSQPQHF

cdr3_length: 19
clone_size: -
v_call: TRBV12-3/TRBV12-4
d_call: TRBD2
j_call: TRBJ2-7
cdr3_nt: TGTGCCAGCAGGCCCAATGAAGGACTAGCGGGAGGGGACTCCTACGAGCAGTACTTC
cdr3_aa: CASRPNEGLAGGDSYEQYF

cdr3_length: 15
clone_size: large
v_call: TRBV20-1
d_call: TRBD2
j_call: TRBJ2-1
cdr3_nt: TGCAGTGCTAGAGGGGTCGCTAGCGGGAGAAATGAGCAGTTCTTC
cdr3_aa: CSARGVASGRNEQFF

cdr3_length: 14
clone_size: -
v_call: TRBV20-1
d_call: TRBD1
j_call: TRBJ1-1
cdr3_nt: TGCAGTGCTAGAGCTCGGGACAGGGCCACTGAAGCTTTCTTT
cdr3_aa: CSARARDRATEAFF

cdr3_length: 14
clone_size: -
v_call: TRBV2
d_call: -
j_call: TRBJ1-3
cdr3_nt: TGTGCCAGCACGGGGGAAGCGGTTGGAAACACCATATATTTT
cdr3_aa: CASTGEAVGNTIYF

cdr3_length: 15
clone_size: -
v_call: TRBV6-2/TRBV6-3
d_call: -
j_call: TRBJ2-6
cdr3_nt: TGTGCCAGCAGTAGAGATCTCTCTGGGGCCAACGTCCTGACTTTC
cdr3_aa: CASSRDLSGANVLTF

cdr3_length: 13
clone_size: few
v_call: TRBV20-1
d_call: -
j_call: TRBJ1-1
cdr3_nt: TGCAGTGCTACCTTGAGCCCGAACACTGAAGCTTTCTTT
cdr3_aa: CSATLSPNTEAFF

cdr3_length: 15
clone_size: -
v_call: TRBV10-3
d_call: -
j_call: TRBJ1-2
cdr3_nt: TGTGCCATCATCCCGACGATCGGAGGAAACTATGGCTACACCTTC
cdr3_aa: CAIIPTIGGNYGYTF

cdr3_length: 17
clone_size: -
v_call: TRBV6-2/TRBV6-3
d_call: TRBD2
j_call: TRBJ2-5
cdr3_nt: TGTGCCAGCATTTCGGGACTAGCGGGAGGAGGGGAGGAGACCCAGTACTTC
cdr3_aa: CASISGLAGGGEETQYF

cdr3_length: 17
clone_size: -
v_call: TRBV10-3
d_call: TRBD2
j_call: TRBJ2-5
cdr3_nt: TGTGCCATCTCTAGGCAGGCCCCCAAGCTAGCGGGGGAGACCCAGTACTTC
cdr3_aa: CAISRQAPKLAGETQYF

cdr3_length: 12
clone_size: few
v_call: TRBV10-3
d_call: TRBD1
j_call: TRBJ2-1
cdr3_nt: TGTGCCATCAGCCCCCAGGGGGATGAGCAGTTCTTC
cdr3_aa: CAISPQGDEQFF

cdr3_length: 13
clone_size: -
v_call: TRBV20-1
d_call: -
j_call: TRBJ2-7
cdr3_nt: TGCAGTGCCTACGACTTATCCCCTGGGGAGCAGTACTTC
cdr3_aa: CSAYDLSPGEQYF

cdr3_length: 14
clone_size: -
v_call: TRBV2
d_call: -
j_call: TRBJ1-2
cdr3_nt: TGTGCCAGCAGTGGAGACAGGACTAACTATGGCTACACCTTC
cdr3_aa: CASSGDRTNYGYTF

cdr3_length: 12
clone_size: -
v_call: TRBV6-1
d_call: -
j_call: TRBJ1-1
cdr3_nt: TGTGCCAGCAGGGGAGCCGGCACTGAAGCTTTCTTT
cdr3_aa: CASRGAGTEAFF

cdr3_length: 14
clone_size: -
v_call: TRBV7-9
d_call: -
j_call: TRBJ2-1
cdr3_nt: TGTGCCAGCAGCTTTTGGGCGCAGAAAAATGAGCAGTTCTTC
cdr3_aa: CASSFWAQKNEQFF

cdr3_length: 18
clone_size: -
v_call: TRBV19
d_call: TRBD2
j_call: TRBJ2-1
cdr3_nt: TGTGCCAGTAGTGGCACTAGCGGGAGGGTTAGCTCCTACAATGAGCAGTTCTTC
cdr3_aa: CASSGTSGRVSSYNEQFF

cdr3_length: 12
clone_size: once
v_call: TRBV29-1
d_call: -
j_call: TRBJ1-1
cdr3_nt: TGCAGCGTTGTTCCAGGGCGTGAAGAAGCTTTCTTT
cdr3_aa: CSVVPGREEAFF

cdr3_length: 12
clone_size: -
v_call: TRBV24-1
d_call: TRBD2
j_call: TRBJ2-5
cdr3_nt: TGTGCCACTGGGGGGGATTGGGAGACCCAGTACTTC
cdr3_aa: CATGGDWETQYF

cdr3_length: 16
clone_size: -
v_call: TRBV11-2
d_call: TRBD1
j_call: TRBJ1-6
cdr3_nt: TGTGCCAGCAGCTTCGCAGGGGGACTTAATAATTCACCCCTCCACTTT
cdr3_aa: CASSFAGGLNNSPLHF

cdr3_length: 16
clone_size: -
v_call: TRBV20-1
d_call: TRBD1
j_call: TRBJ2-1
cdr3_nt: TGCAGTGCTCTAAACTTTGAGGGGACAGGAGGTTTGGAGCAGTTCTTC
cdr3_aa: CSALNFEGTGGLEQFF

cdr3_length: 13
clone_size: few
v_call: TRBV10-3
d_call: -
j_call: TRBJ1-2
cdr3_nt: TGTGCCATCACCGTGGAAGGGTCCTATGGCTACACCTTC
cdr3_aa: CAITVEGSYGYTF

cdr3_length: 13
clone_size: -
v_call: TRBV20-1
d_call: TRBD2
j_call: TRBJ2-7
cdr3_nt: TGCAGTGCTGGAAGGCGGGAGGGTTCCGAGCAGTACTTC
cdr3_aa: CSAGRREGSEQYF